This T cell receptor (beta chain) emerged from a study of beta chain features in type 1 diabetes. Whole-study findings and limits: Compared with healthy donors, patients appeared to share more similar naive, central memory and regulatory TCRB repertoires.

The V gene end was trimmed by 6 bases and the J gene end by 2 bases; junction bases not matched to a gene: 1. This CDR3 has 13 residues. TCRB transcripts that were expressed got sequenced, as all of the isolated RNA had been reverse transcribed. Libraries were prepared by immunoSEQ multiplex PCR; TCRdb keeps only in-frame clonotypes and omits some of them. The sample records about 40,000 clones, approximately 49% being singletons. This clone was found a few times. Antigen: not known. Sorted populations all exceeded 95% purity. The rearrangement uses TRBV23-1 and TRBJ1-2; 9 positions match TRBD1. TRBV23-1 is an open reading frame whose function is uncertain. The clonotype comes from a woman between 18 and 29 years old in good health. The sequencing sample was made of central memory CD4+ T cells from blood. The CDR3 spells CASRGQGNYGYTF. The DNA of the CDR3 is TGCGCCAGCAGAGGACAGGGGAACTATGGCTACACCTTC.